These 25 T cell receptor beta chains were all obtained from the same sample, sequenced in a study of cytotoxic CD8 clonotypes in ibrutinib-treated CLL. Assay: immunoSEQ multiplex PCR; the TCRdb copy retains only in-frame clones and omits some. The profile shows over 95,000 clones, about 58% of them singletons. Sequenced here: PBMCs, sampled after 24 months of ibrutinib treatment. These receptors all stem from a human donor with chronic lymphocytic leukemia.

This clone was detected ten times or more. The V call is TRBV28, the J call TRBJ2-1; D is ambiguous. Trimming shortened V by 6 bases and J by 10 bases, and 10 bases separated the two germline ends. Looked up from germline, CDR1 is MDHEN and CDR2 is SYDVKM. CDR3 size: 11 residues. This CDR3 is CASSYELEQFF. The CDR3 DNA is TGTGCCAGCAGCTACGAGTTAGAGCAGTTCTTC.

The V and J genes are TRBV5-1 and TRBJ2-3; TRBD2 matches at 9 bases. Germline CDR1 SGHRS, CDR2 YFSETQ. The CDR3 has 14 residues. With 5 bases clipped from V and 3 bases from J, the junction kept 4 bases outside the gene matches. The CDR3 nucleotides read TGCGCCAGCAGGTATAGCGGGGGAACAGATACGCAGTATTTT. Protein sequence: CASRYSGGTDTQYF.

The CDR3: CASSFDRDYGYTF. As DNA, the CDR3 is TGTGCCAGCAGTTTCGACAGGGACTATGGCTACACCTTC. This chain connects TRBV27 to TRBJ1-2; 7 bases are a match to TRBD1. The CDR3 length is 13 residues. The germline CDR1 and CDR2 sequences are MNHEY and SMNVEV (reference sequence). V lost 3 bases, J lost 3 bases, and 1 base stayed unmatched.

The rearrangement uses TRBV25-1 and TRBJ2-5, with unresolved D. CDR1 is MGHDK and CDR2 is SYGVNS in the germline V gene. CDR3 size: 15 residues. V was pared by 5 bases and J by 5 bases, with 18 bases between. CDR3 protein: CASSSPSSPQETQYF. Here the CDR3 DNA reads TGTGCCAGCAGTAGTCCCTCCTCCCCCCAGGAGACCCAGTACTTC.

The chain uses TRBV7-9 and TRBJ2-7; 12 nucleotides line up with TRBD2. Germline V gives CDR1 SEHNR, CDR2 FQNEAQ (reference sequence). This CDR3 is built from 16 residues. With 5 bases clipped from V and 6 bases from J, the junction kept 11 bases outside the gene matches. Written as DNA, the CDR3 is TGTGCCAGCAGCACCAGACTAGCGGGGGACCTCCGCGAGCAGTACTTC. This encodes CASSTRLAGDLREQYF.

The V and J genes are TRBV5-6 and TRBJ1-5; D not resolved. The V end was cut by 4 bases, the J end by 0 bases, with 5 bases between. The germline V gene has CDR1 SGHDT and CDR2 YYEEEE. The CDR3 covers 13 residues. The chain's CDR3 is CASSTFSNQPQHF. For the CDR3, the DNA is TGTGCCAGCAGCACGTTTAGCAATCAGCCCCAGCATTTT.

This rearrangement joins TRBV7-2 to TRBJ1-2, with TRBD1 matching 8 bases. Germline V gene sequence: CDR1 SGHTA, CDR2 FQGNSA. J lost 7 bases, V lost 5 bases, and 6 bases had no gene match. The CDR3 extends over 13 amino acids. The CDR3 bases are TGTGCCAGCAGCCAGGACAGGGTTCGTGGCTACACCTTC. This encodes CASSQDRVRGYTF.

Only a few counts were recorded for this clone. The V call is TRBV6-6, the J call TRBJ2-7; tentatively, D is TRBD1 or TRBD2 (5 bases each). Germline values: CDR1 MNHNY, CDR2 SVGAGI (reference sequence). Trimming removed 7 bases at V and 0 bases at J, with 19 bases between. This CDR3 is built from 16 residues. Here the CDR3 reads CASKTGDLRSSYEQYF. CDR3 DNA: TGTGCCAGCAAGACTGGGGACCTCAGGAGCTCCTACGAGCAGTACTTC.

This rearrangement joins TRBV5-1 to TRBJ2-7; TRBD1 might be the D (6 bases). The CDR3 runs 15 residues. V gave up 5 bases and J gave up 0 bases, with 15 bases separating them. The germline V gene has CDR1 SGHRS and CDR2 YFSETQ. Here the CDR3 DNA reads TGCGCCAGCAGGTGGGACACGGACAGCTCCTACGAGCAGTACTTC. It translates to CASRWDTDSSYEQYF.

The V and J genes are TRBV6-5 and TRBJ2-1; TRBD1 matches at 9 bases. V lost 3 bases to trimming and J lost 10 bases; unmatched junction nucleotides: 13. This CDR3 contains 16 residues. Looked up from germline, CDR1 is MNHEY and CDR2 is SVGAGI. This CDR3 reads CASSYLPGQGPSEQFF. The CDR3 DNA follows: TGTGCCAGCAGTTATCTCCCGGGACAGGGCCCCTCGGAGCAGTTCTTC.

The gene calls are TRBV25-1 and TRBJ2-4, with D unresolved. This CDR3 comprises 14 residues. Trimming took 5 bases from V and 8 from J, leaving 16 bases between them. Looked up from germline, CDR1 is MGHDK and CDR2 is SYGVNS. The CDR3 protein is CASSPLWGSDIQYF. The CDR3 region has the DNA TGTGCCAGCAGTCCCCTTTGGGGTTCGGACATTCAGTACTTC. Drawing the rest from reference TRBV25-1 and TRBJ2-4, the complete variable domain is EADIYQTPRYLVIGTGKKITLECSQTMGHDKMYWYQQDPGMELHLIHYSYGVNSTEKGDLSSESTVSRIRTEHFPLTLESARPSHTSQYLCASSPLWGSDIQYFGAGTRLSVL.

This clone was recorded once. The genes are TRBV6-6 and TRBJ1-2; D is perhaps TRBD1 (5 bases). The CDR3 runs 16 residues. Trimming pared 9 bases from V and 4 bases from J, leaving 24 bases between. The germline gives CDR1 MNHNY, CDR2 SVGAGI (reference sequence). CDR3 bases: TGTGCCAGTTACCCGGGAGCAGGGAGTATGGGCTATGGCTACACCTTC. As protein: CASYPGAGSMGYGYTF.

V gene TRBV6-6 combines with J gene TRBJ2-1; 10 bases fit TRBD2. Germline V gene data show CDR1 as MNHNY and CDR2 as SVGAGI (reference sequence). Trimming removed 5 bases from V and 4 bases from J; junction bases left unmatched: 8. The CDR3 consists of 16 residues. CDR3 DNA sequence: TGTGCCAGCAGTACACCTAGCGGGGGTTATTACAATGAGCAGTTCTTC. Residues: CASSTPSGGYYNEQFF.

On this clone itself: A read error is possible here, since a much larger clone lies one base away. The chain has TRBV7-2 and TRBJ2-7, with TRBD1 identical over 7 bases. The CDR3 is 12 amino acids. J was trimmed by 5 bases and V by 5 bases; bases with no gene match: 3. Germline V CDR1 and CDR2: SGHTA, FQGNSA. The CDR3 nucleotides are TGTGCCAGCAGCCTTGACAGGGACGAGCAGTACTTC. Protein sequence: CASSLDRDEQYF. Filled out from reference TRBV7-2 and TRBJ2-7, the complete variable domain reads GAGVSQSPSNKVTEKGKDVELRCDPISGHTALYWYRQSLGQGLEFLIYFQGNSAPDKSGLPSDRFSAERTGGSVSTLTIQRTQQEDSAVYLCASSLDRDEQYFGPGTRLTVT.

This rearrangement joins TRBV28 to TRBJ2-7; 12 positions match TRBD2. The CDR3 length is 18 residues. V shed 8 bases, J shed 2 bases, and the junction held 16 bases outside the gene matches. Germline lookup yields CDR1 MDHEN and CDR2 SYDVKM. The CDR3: CASGQLAGGQGVTYEQYF. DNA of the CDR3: TGTGCCAGCGGGCAACTAGCGGGGGGCCAAGGGGTTACCTACGAGCAGTACTTC.

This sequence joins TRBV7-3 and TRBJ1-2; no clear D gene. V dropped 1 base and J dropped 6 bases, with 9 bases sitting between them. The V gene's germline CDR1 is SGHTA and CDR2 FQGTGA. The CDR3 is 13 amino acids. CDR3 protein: CASSLNPGDGYTF. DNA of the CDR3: TGTGCCAGCAGCTTAAACCCGGGAGATGGCTACACCTTC.

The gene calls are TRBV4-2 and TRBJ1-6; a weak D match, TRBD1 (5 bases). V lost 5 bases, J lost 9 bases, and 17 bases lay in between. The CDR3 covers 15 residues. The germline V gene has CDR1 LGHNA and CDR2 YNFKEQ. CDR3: CASSWGGTSASPLHF. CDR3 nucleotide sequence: TGTGCCAGCAGCTGGGGCGGGACTTCAGCTTCACCCCTCCACTTT.

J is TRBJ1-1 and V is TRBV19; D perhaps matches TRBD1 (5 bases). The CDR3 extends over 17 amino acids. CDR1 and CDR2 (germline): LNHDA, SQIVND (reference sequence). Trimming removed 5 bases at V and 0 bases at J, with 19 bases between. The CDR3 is CASSLRPWGRLNTEAFF. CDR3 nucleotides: TGTGCCAGTAGTCTAAGACCTTGGGGCAGGCTGAACACTGAAGCTTTCTTT.

This chain's CDR3 is CASRLGLDSYEQYF. DNA for the CDR3: TGTGCCAGCAGACTGGGACTTGACTCCTACGAGCAGTACTTC. The V gene is TRBV7-4, the J gene TRBJ2-7, with D maybe TRBD2 (6 bases). Trimming removed 6 bases at V and 0 bases at J, with 12 bases between. Germline CDR1 SGHVT, CDR2 SQSDAQ. CDR3 length: 14 amino acids.

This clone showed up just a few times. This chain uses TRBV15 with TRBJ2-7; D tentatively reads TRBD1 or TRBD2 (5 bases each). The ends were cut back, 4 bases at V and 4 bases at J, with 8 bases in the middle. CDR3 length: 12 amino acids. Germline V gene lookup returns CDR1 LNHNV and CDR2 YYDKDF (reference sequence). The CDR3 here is CATSKGEYEQYF. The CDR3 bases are TGTGCCACCAGCAAAGGGGAGTACGAGCAGTACTTC.

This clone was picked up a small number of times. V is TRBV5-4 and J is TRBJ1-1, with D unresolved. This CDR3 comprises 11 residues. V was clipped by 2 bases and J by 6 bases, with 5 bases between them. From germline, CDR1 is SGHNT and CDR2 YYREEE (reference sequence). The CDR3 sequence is CASSLNAEAFF. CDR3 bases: TGTGCCAGCAGCTTAAATGCTGAAGCTTTCTTT.

CDR3 loop: CASSLAGNTEAFF. For the CDR3, the DNA is TGTGCCAGCAGCTTGGCCGGGAACACTGAAGCTTTCTTT. The chain employs TRBV25-1 and TRBJ1-1; D is uncertain. Per germline, CDR1 MGHDK and CDR2 SYGVNS. V was cut by 6 bases and J by 1 base, with 9 bases left in between. CDR3 size: 13 residues.

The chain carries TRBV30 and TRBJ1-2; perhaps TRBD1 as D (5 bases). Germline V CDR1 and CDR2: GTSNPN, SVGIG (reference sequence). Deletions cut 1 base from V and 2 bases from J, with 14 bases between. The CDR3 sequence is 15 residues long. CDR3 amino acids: CAWSGAKKGNYGYTF. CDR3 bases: TGTGCCTGGAGTGGGGCAAAAAAGGGGAACTATGGCTACACCTTC.

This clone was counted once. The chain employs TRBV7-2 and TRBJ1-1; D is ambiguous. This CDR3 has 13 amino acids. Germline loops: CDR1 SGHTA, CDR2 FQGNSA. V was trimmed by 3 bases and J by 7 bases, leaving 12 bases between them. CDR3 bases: TGTGCCAGCAGCTTGTCGGGGTGGGGTGAAGCTTTCTTT. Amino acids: CASSLSGWGEAFF.

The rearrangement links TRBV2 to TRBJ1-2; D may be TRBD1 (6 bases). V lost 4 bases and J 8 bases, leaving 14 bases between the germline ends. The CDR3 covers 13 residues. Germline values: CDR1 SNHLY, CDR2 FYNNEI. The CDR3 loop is CASSAQGGWGYTF. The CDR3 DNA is TGTGCCAGCAGTGCACAGGGAGGGTGGGGCTACACCTTC.